The 27 T cell receptor beta chains reported below all come from one sample, sequenced in a study of regulatory T cells in long-lasting Graves disease listed by TCRdb under 2021. Sample time point, as interpreted from the label and publication: persistent/refractory GD, antithyroid drugs over 5 years with positive TRAb. For both TCR sequencing and RNA sequencing, RNA was extracted from PBMCs in TRIzol. Library generation was performed with multiplex PCR. For sequencing, an Illumina HiSeq 4000 was employed. CDR3 regions were amplified by Arm-PCR with iRepertoire HTBI primers to construct TCR beta libraries. TCRdb reprocessing: public reads trimmed at Q25 with fastp, clones called with MiXCR, in-frame beta chains kept. Every CDR3 protein is listed once, alongside the most common genes and DNA of its rows. The table for this sample lists a few hundred thousand distinct CDR3 sequences; around 20% of them were counted only once. The ten biggest clones cover roughly three fifths of the sample.

Sequenced here: peripheral blood mononuclear cells (PBMCs), sampled when the disease was refractory, from a patient treated with antithyroid drugs. These receptor sequences come from a female donor with Graves disease.

The V gene is TRBV7-2, the J gene TRBJ2-5, with TRBD1 as a possible D gene (5 bases). The germline V and J ends were trimmed by 5 bases and 2 bases, with 12 bases remaining between them. Germline loops: CDR1 SGHTA, CDR2 FQGNSA. There are 14 residues in the CDR3. CDR3 region: CASSLIDRQETQYF. The CDR3 coding sequence is TGTGCCAGCAGCCTCATAGACAGACAAGAGACCCAGTACTTC.

V gene TRBV4-1 combines with J gene TRBJ2-2, with TRBD2 identical over 12 bases. The CDR3 is 15 amino acids. The V segment lost 4 bases and the J segment 6 bases; nucleotides outside the gene matches: 3. Germline CDR1 is MGHRA and CDR2 is YSYEKL. The chain's CDR3 is CASSPTSGRPGELFF. Here the CDR3 DNA reads TGCGCCAGCAGCCCGACTAGCGGGAGACCCGGGGAGCTGTTTTTT.

This clonotype was found a few times. This sequence joins TRBV29-1 and TRBJ2-5; tentatively, D is TRBD1 (6 bases). Germline V CDR1 and CDR2: SQVTM, ANQGSEA. The V end was cut by 7 bases, the J end by 2 bases, with 14 bases between. The CDR3 is 13 amino acids. The DNA for the CDR3 is TGCAGCGGAGCATGGGGGCCTCAAGAGACCCAGTACTTC. Translated, it gives CSGAWGPQETQYF.

This clonotype was counted between two and nine times. The chain carries TRBV20-1 and TRBJ1-1; 9 nucleotides line up with TRBD1. V shed 0 bases and J 7 bases; nucleotides not matched to a gene: 9. CDR3 length: 15 amino acids. In germline, CDR1 is DFQATT, CDR2 SNEGSKA (reference sequence). CDR3 sequence (DNA): TGCAGTGCTAGAGATATGAGACAGGGGGTTGATGAAGCTTTCTTT. Its protein product is CSARDMRQGVDEAFF.

This clonotype came up many times. The rearrangement links TRBV2 to TRBJ1-2; D uncertain. The V and J ends lost 6 bases and 4 bases respectively, with 6 bases between them. The CDR3 has 11 residues. In germline, CDR1 is SNHLY, CDR2 FYNNEI. CDR3 bases: TGTGCCAGCAGCCAATCCTATGGCTACACCTTC. Amino acids: CASSQSYGYTF. The full variable domain, in which reference TRBV2 and TRBJ1-2 provide the parts outside the CDR3, is EPEVTQTPSHQVTQMGQEVILRCVPISNHLYFYWYRQILGQKVEFLVSFYNNEISEKSEIFDDQFSVERPDGSNFTLKIRSTKLEDSAMYFCASSQSYGYTFGSGTRLTVV.

This clonotype was counted at least ten times. V usage is TRBV3-1 and J usage is TRBJ1-2; 7 bases are a match to TRBD1. The CDR3 is made up of 14 amino acids. Germline V lookup: CDR1 LGHDT, CDR2 YNNKEL (reference sequence). J gave up 7 bases and V 5 bases, and 10 bases lay outside the gene matches. DNA for the CDR3: TGTGCCAGCAGCTCGGACTCAGGGGGTCGTGGCTACACCTTC. Its protein is CASSSDSGGRGYTF.

This clonotype was picked up many times. The J gene is TRBJ1-2, the V gene TRBV12-3 or TRBV12-4; possibly TRBD1 for D (6 bases). The CDR3 has 15 amino acids. The V and J ends lost 6 bases and 5 bases respectively, with 19 bases between them. The CDR3 region is CASSRQGTLWYGYTF. The CDR3 DNA is TGTGCCAGCAGCCGCCAGGGGACCCTATGGTATGGCTACACCTTC.

This clonotype was seen at least ten times. The chain joins TRBV20-1 to TRBJ2-7; tentative D call: TRBD1 (6 bases). V was cut by 6 bases and J by 6 bases, with 21 bases left in between. In germline, CDR1 is DFQATT, CDR2 SNEGSKA (reference sequence). The CDR3 contains 14 residues. The CDR3 DNA reads as TGCAGTGCCCGAGGGGAACAGGGCCATACCGAGCAGTACTTC. It is translated as CSARGEQGHTEQYF.

The sample holds one count of this clonotype. J is TRBJ2-2 and V is TRBV27; no reliable D call. The V end lost 1 base, the J end lost 7 bases, and 7 bases lay between the germline ends. CDR3 length: 13 residues. Germline V gene data show CDR1 as MNHEY and CDR2 as SMNVEV (reference sequence). Here the CDR3 reads CASSLFTDGELFF. The CDR3 nucleotides are TGTGCCAGCAGTTTATTTACAGACGGGGAGCTGTTTTTT.

This clonotype has a single count. V gene TRBV10-3 combines with J gene TRBJ1-2; no clear D. Trimming removed 1 base from V and 8 bases from J, with 11 bases in between. The CDR3 is 13 residues long. Germline-derived CDR1 and CDR2 are ENHRY and SYGVKD. CDR3 loop: CAISELDGAGYTF. The DNA of the CDR3 is TGTGCCATCAGTGAGTTGGACGGTGCGGGCTACACCTTC.

This clonotype has only a few counts. The chain recombines TRBV19 with TRBJ1-5; 7 bases line up with TRBD1. Germline V lookup: CDR1 LNHDA, CDR2 SQIVND (reference sequence). Unmatched junction bases numbered 11, after V lost 4 bases and J lost 2 bases. CDR3 length: 17 residues. The CDR3 loop is CASSTPPRQGGNQPQHF. The CDR3 DNA follows: TGTGCCAGTAGTACCCCCCCACGACAGGGTGGCAATCAGCCCCAGCATTTT.

Turning to this clonotype: This could be a read error, since a much larger clone is one nucleotide away. The chain employs TRBV30 and TRBJ2-7; D is uncertain. The CDR3 is made up of 14 amino acids. Germline CDR1 GTSNPN, CDR2 SVGIG (reference sequence). This CDR3 reads CAWSVGSRSHEQYF. The CDR3 DNA follows: TGTGCCTGGAGTGTTGGTTCCCGCTCCCACGAGCAGTACTTC.

This clonotype was seen many times. The rearrangement uses TRBV11-2 and TRBJ2-7; 7 positions match TRBD1. V lost 5 bases and J lost 5; bases outside the gene matches: 12. The CDR3 is made up of 15 amino acids. The germline V gene encodes CDR1 SGHAT and CDR2 FQNNGV. The CDR3 nucleotides are TGTGCCAGCAGCCATCCCAGCCAGGGGGAAGACGAGCAGTACTTC. This codes for CASSHPSQGEDEQYF.

In this sample, this clonotype turned up many times. The chain employs TRBV15 and TRBJ2-7; D is unclear. Germline loops: CDR1 LNHNV, CDR2 YYDKDF (reference sequence). Trimming stripped 0 bases from V and 0 bases from J, with 12 bases between. There are 16 residues in the CDR3. The CDR3, as DNA: TGTGCCACCAGCAGAGATGGGGTTGGGGACTCCTACGAGCAGTACTTC. Encoded protein: CATSRDGVGDSYEQYF. The full variable domain, with the rest looked up from reference TRBV15 and TRBJ2-7, is DAMVIQNPRYQVTQFGKPVTLSCSQTLNHNVMYWYQQKSSQAPKLLFHYYDKDFNNEADTPDNFQSRRPNTSFCFLDIRSPGLGDTAMYLCATSRDGVGDSYEQYFGPGTRLTVT.

This clonotype has a handful of counts. The chain recombines TRBV27 with TRBJ2-7, with D hard to call. The germline gives CDR1 MNHEY, CDR2 SMNVEV (reference sequence). This CDR3 comprises 14 residues. V was trimmed by 7 bases and J by 3 bases, leaving 16 bases between them. The CDR3 DNA reads as TGTGCCAGCAATTCGGGCCCTGACGACTACGAGCAGTACTTC. It translates to CASNSGPDDYEQYF.

The chain recombines TRBV7-2 with TRBJ1-5; D unclear. V was shortened by 3 bases and J by 8 bases, with 8 bases between the two germline ends. CDR1 and CDR2 from the germline V gene are SGHTA and FQGNSA. There are 12 residues in the CDR3. This chain's CDR3 is CASSFTPEPQHF. For the CDR3, the DNA is TGTGCCAGCAGCTTTACCCCGGAGCCCCAGCATTTT.

This clonotype has only a few counts. The chain links TRBV3-1 to TRBJ1-1, with TRBD1 as a possible D gene (6 bases). Germline lookup yields CDR1 LGHDT and CDR2 YNNKEL (reference sequence). This CDR3 spans 14 amino acids. V lost 2 bases, J lost 7 bases, and 14 bases lay in between. CDR3 DNA: TGTGCCAGCAGCCAATCAGGGGTCGGCGGTGAAGCTTTCTTT. It yields the protein CASSQSGVGGEAFF.

This clonotype showed up just a few times. The rearrangement links TRBV7-2 to TRBJ1-1, with D unclear. CDR1 and CDR2 (germline): SGHTA, FQGNSA. V was cut by 0 bases and J by 4 bases, with 12 bases left in between. CDR3 length: 15 residues. The chain's CDR3 is CASSLAPRRTTEAFF. CDR3 DNA: TGTGCCAGCAGCTTAGCCCCGCGGAGAACCACTGAAGCTTTCTTT.

This clonotype was detected only a few times. This rearrangement joins TRBV28 to TRBJ1-1; a weak D match, TRBD1 (5 bases). Germline V CDR1 and CDR2: MDHEN, SYDVKM. V was trimmed by 7 bases and J by 6 bases, leaving 21 bases between them. The CDR3 is made up of 15 amino acids. The CDR3 sequence is CASISGGRESPEAFF. The CDR3 nucleotides are TGTGCCAGCATCTCGGGTGGCAGGGAGTCCCCTGAAGCTTTCTTT. The variable domain in full, with the rest retrieved from reference TRBV28 and TRBJ1-1, is DVKVTQSSRYLVKRTGEKVFLECVQDMDHENMFWYRQDPGLGLRLIYFSYDVKMKEKGDIPEGYSVSREKKERFSLILESASTNQTSMYLCASISGGRESPEAFFGQGTRLTVV.

The chain is built from TRBV20-1 and TRBJ1-1; no firm D call. Germline V gene sequence: CDR1 DFQATT, CDR2 SNEGSKA (reference sequence). This CDR3 comprises 15 residues. V was cut by 6 bases and J by 0 bases, with 17 bases left in between. This chain's CDR3 is CSASPPGFLNTEAFF. CDR3 DNA sequence: TGCAGTGCCTCCCCCCCGGGGTTCTTGAACACTGAAGCTTTCTTT.

The CDR3 loop reads CASSPLTGGAFF. CDR3 nucleotide sequence: TGTGCCAGCAGCCCGCTGACAGGGGGAGCTTTCTTT. The rearrangement joins TRBV7-8 to TRBJ1-1, with 9 bases fitting TRBD1. After removal of 5 bases from V and 10 bases from J, the junction contained 5 bases not matched to a gene. Per germline, CDR1 SGHVS and CDR2 FQNEAQ. CDR3 length: 12 residues.

This clonotype was picked up many times. The chain joins TRBV7-2 to TRBJ2-7; TRBD1 or TRBD2 may be the D gene (5 bases each). The CDR3 runs to 14 residues. Germline CDR1 and CDR2: SGHTA and FQGNSA. Trimming removed 5 bases from V and 0 bases from J, with 11 bases in between. CDR3 sequence (DNA): TGTGCCAGCAGCCCCTCGGGACCCTCCTACGAGCAGTACTTC. It specifies CASSPSGPSYEQYF.

The CDR3, as DNA: TGTGCCAGCACGGACACCAACACCGGGGAGCTGTTTTTT. Translation gives CASTDTNTGELFF. The chain recombines TRBV2 with TRBJ2-2; maybe TRBD1 (5 bases). Trimming removed 7 bases at V and 2 bases at J, with 8 bases between. The germline V gene has CDR1 SNHLY and CDR2 FYNNEI. This CDR3 comprises 13 residues.

This clonotype was seen many times. This rearrangement joins TRBV20-1 to TRBJ2-7; D is possibly TRBD2 (5 bases). V was trimmed by 1 base and J by 3 bases, leaving 16 bases between them. This CDR3 spans 15 amino acids. The germline V gene has CDR1 DFQATT and CDR2 SNEGSKA (reference sequence). The CDR3 DNA is TGCAGTGCTAGAGGAATAGCGACCACTGACTACGAGCAGTACTTC. Protein product: CSARGIATTDYEQYF.

This clonotype has at least ten counts. The V and J genes are TRBV12-3 or TRBV12-4 and TRBJ2-7; 7 nucleotides align to TRBD2. The CDR3 runs to 15 residues. The trim removed 6 bases at V and 0 bases at J, leaving 8 bases unmatched. The CDR3 sequence is CASSPRGEGSYEQYF. The CDR3 region has the DNA TGTGCCAGCAGCCCACGGGGGGAGGGCTCCTACGAGCAGTACTTC.

The chain recombines TRBV7-9 with TRBJ2-2; 7 bases agree with TRBD2. Germline V CDR1 and CDR2: SEHNR, FQNEAQ (reference sequence). The CDR3 is made up of 13 amino acids. J lost 5 bases, V lost 6 bases, and 3 bases had no gene match. In nucleotides, the CDR3 is TGTGCCAGCAGACAACTAGCGACCGGGGAGCTGTTTTTT. It encodes CASRQLATGELFF.

This sequence joins TRBV3-1 and TRBJ2-5; D is possibly TRBD2 (7 bases). The CDR3 is made up of 15 amino acids. Germline CDR1 LGHDT, CDR2 YNNKEL (reference sequence). V was pared by 4 bases and J by 4 bases, with 16 bases between. This CDR3 reads CASSRNKGGGETQYF. CDR3 DNA: TGTGCCAGCAGCCGGAACAAGGGGGGGGGAGAGACCCAGTACTTC.